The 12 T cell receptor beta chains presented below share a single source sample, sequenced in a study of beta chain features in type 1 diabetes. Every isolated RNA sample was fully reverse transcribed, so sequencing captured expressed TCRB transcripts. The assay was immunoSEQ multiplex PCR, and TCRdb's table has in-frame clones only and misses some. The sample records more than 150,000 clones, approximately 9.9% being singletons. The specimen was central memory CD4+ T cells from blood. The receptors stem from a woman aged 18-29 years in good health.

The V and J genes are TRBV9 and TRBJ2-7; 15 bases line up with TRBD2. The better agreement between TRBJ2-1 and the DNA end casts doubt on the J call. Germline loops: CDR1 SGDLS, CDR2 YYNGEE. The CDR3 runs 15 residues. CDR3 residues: CASSDWTSGRGEQFF. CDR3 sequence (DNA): TGTGCCAGCAGCGACTGGACTAGCGGGAGGGGCGAGCAGTTCTTC.

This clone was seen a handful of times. Here the CDR3 reads CAWEGSGANVLTF. The CDR3 DNA follows: TGTGCCTGGGAGGGCTCTGGGGCCAACGTCCTGACTTTC. The chain combines TRBV30 with TRBJ2-6, with D perhaps TRBD2 (5 bases). CDR3 length equals 13 residues. CDR1 is GTSNPN and CDR2 is SVGIG in the germline V gene (reference sequence). V was cut by 5 bases and J by 0 bases, with 5 bases left in between.

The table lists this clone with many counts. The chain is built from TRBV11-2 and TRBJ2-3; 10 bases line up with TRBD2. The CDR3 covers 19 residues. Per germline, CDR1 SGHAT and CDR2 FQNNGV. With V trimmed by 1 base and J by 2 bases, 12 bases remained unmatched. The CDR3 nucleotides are TGTGCCAGCAGCTTAGGGCTAGCGGGGGACTACTTCCTCACAGATACGCAGTATTTT. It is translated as CASSLGLAGDYFLTDTQYF.

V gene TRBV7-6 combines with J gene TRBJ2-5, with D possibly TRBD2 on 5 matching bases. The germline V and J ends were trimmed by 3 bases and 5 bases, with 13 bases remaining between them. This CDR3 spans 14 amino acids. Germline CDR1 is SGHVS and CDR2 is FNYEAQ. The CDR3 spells CASSFPLVGETQYF. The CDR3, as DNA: TGTGCCAGCAGCTTCCCACTAGTAGGCGAGACCCAGTACTTC.

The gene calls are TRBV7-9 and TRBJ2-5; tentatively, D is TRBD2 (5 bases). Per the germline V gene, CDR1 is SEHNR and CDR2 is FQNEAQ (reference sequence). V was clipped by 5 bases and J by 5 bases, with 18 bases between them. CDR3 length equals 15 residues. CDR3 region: CASSIPGSGVETQYF. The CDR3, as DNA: TGTGCCAGCAGCATACCCGGGTCCGGGGTCGAGACCCAGTACTTC.

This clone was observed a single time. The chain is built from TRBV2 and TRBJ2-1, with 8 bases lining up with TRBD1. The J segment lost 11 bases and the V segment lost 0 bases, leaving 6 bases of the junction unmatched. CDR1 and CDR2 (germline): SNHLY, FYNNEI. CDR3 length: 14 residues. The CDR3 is CASSEAVGQAQQFF. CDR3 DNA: TGTGCCAGCAGTGAAGCCGTGGGACAGGCTCAGCAGTTCTTC.

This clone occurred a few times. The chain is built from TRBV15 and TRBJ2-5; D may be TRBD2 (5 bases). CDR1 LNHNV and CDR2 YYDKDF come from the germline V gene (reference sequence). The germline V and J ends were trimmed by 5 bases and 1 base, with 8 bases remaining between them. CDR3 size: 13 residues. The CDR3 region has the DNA TGTGCCACCAGCTCGAGGGCCCAAGAGACCCAGTACTTC. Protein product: CATSSRAQETQYF.

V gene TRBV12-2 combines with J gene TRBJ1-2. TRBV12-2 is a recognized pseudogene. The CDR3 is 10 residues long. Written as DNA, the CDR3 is TGTTCCGGAGTCGTCTATGGCTACACCTTC. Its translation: CSGVVYGYTF.

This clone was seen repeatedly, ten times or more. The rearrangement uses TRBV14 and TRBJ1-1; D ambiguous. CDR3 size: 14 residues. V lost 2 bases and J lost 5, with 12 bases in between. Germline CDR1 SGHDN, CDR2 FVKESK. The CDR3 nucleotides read TGTGCCAGCAGCCAAACGGTAACGGGGACTGAAGCTTTCTTT. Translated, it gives CASSQTVTGTEAFF.

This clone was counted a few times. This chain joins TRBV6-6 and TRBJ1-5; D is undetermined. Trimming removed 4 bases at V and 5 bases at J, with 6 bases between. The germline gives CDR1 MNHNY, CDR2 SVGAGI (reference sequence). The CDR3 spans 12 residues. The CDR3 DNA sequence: TGTGCCAGCAGTTTCCAGGATCAGCCCCAGCATTTT. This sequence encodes CASSFQDQPQHF.

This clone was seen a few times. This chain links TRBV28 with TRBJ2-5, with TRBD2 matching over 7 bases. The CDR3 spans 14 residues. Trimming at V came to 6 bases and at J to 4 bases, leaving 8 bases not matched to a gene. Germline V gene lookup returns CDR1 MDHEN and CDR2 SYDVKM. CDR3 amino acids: CASSWGGRLETQYF. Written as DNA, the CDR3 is TGTGCCAGCAGCTGGGGGGGTAGGTTAGAGACCCAGTACTTC.

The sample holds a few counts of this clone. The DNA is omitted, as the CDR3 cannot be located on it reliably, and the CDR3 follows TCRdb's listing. Here the CDR3 reads CSVAEGTLCTF. This chain links TRBV29-1 with TRBJ1-2. The length of the CDR3 is 11 amino acids, counting both ends. CDR1 is SQVTM, CDR2 ANQGSEA, per germline.